One and the same sample provided the 9 T cell receptor beta chains below, sequenced in a study of blood T cell repertoires in COVID-19. Generated by immunoSEQ multiplex PCR, the TCRdb table keeps only in-frame clones and is missing some. The table has around 220,000 clones, approximately 86% seen once. The specimen sequenced was peripheral blood. The origin of the receptors is a woman aged 45-65 years with COVID-19, enrolled during active disease.

V is TRBV7-2 and J is TRBJ2-7; weak D call: TRBD2 (6 bases). The V gene's germline CDR1 is SGHTA and CDR2 FQGNSA. CDR3 size: 15 residues. Trimming took 4 bases from V and 0 from J, leaving 13 bases between them. Here the CDR3 reads CASSSAGLPSYEQYF. CDR3 nucleotides: TGTGCCAGCAGCTCGGCGGGGCTCCCCTCCTACGAGCAGTACTTC.

The chain uses TRBV9 and TRBJ2-1, with 9 bases identical to TRBD2. J lost 2 bases, V lost 1 base, and 4 bases had no gene match. This CDR3 spans 16 amino acids. From germline, CDR1 is SGDLS and CDR2 YYNGEE. The CDR3 region has the DNA TGTGCCAGCAGCGTATATTTAGCGGGGGCCTACAATGAGCAGTTCTTC. It is translated as CASSVYLAGAYNEQFF.

The rearrangement links TRBV3-1 (or the pseudogene TRBV3-2) to TRBJ1-4; 9 bases are shared with TRBD1. The V and J ends lost 5 bases and 8 bases, in that order; junction bases with no gene match: 9. This CDR3 contains 15 residues. Germline V gene sequence: CDR1 LGHDT, CDR2 YNNKEL (reference sequence). CDR3 in amino acids: CASSASGTGQEKLFF. The CDR3 nucleotides are TGTGCCAGCAGCGCCTCAGGGACAGGGCAGGAAAAACTGTTTTTT.

There are a few counts of this clone. The rearrangement uses TRBV7-8 and TRBJ1-2; TRBD1 matches at 10 bases. This CDR3 spans 15 amino acids. V gave up 6 bases and J gave up 6 bases; unmatched junction bases: 10. Germline V lookup: CDR1 SGHVS, CDR2 FQNEAQ. The CDR3 nucleotides read TGTGCCAGCAGTTTTAGTGGGACAGGGGTCCATGGCTACACCTTC. Encoded protein: CASSFSGTGVHGYTF.

This clone occurred once. The chain combines TRBV3-1 (or the pseudogene TRBV3-2) with TRBJ2-2; D may be TRBD2 (5 bases). The CDR3 has 15 residues. Germline lookup yields CDR1 LGHDT and CDR2 YNNKEL (reference sequence). Trimming stripped 4 bases from V and 9 bases from J, with 18 bases between. CDR3 sequence (DNA): TGTGCCAGCAGCCCGGACCCGGGAAAGGGCCGGGAGCTGTTTTTT. It translates to CASSPDPGKGRELFF.

This chain's CDR3 is CASSKRTGGGTDTQYF. Written as DNA, the CDR3 is TGCGCCAGCAGTAAGCGGACAGGGGGCGGCACAGATACGCAGTATTTT. The chain links TRBV10-1 to TRBJ2-3, with TRBD1 identical over 11 bases. The trim removed 5 bases at V and 1 base at J, leaving 5 bases unmatched. CDR3 length: 16 amino acids. Germline values: CDR1 WNHNN, CDR2 SYGVQD (reference sequence).

The rearrangement joins TRBV9 to TRBJ1-6; 11 bases align to TRBD1. Germline trimming cut 3 bases from V and 9 bases from J; bases unmatched to any gene: 5. The V gene's germline CDR1 is SGDLS and CDR2 YYNGEE. The CDR3 is 15 residues long. In DNA, the CDR3 is TGTGCCAGCAGCGAAGGGACAGGGGGGGGTTCACCCCTCCACTTT. Its translation is CASSEGTGGGSPLHF.

For this clone: This sample also contains other DNA sequences that code for the same CDR3. The rearrangement links TRBV19 to TRBJ1-6; 10 nucleotides match TRBD1. This CDR3 spans 13 amino acids. Germline CDR1 LNHDA, CDR2 SQIVND (reference sequence). After removal of 8 bases from V and 7 bases from J, the junction contained 2 bases not matched to a gene. The CDR3 DNA reads TGTGCCAGTCGGACAGGGGGGAATTCACCCCTCCACTTT. Translated, it gives CASRTGGNSPLHF.

This clone has only one observation. This chain joins TRBV5-5 and TRBJ2-7; tentatively, D is TRBD1 (5 bases). The CDR3 has 16 residues. The germline V gene encodes CDR1 SGHKS and CDR2 YYEKEE (reference sequence). Between the trimmed V and J ends, which lost 1 base and 0 bases, there was a span of 14 bases. The CDR3 region is CASSLWGRASSYEQYF. The CDR3 DNA sequence: TGTGCCAGCAGCTTGTGGGGCAGGGCGAGCTCCTACGAGCAGTACTTC.